These T cell receptor beta chains were read from a single sample in a study of shared clonotypes between healthy human individuals. Generated by immunoSEQ multiplex PCR, the TCRdb table keeps only in-frame clones and is missing some. The sample has approximately 740,000 clones; almost 95% are singletons. Material for sequencing was naive CD8+ T cells sorted from blood. Every receptor here comes from a man between 25 and 39 years old in good health. CDR3s include the opening cysteine and the closing phenylalanine or tryptophan. Each record gives: CDR3 length, D gene, J gene, V gene, CDR3 DNA, CDR3 protein. The D gene is left open where the match is weak.

13 TRBD1 TRBJ1-4 TRBV30 TGTGCCTGGACCACAGGGGTAGGTGAAAAACTGTTTTTT CAWTTGVGEKLFF
15 . TRBJ2-1 TRBV29-1 TGCAGCGTTGAAGATCTGTCCCTTGGGTTGGATGAGCAGTTCTTC CSVEDLSLGLDEQFF
13 TRBD1 TRBJ2-7 TRBV7-6 TGTGCCAGCAGCCACGGGACAGGGTGGGAGCAGTACTTC CASSHGTGWEQYF
13 . TRBJ1-4 TRBV6-5 TGTGCCAGCAGTTACTCGAATCGGGATCGACTGTTTTTT CASSYSNRDRLFF
12 . TRBJ1-2 TRBV6-4 TGTGCCAGCAGTGACAGGAACTATGGCTACACCTTC CASSDRNYGYTF
15 . TRBJ2-1 TRBV28 TGTGCCAGCAGTGCCTGGAGAGAGAAAGACAATGAGCAGTTCTTC CASSAWREKDNEQFF
13 . TRBJ1-1 TRBV6-1 TGTGCCAGCATTGGCGGGGGTTGGACTGAAGCTTTCTTT CASIGGGWTEAFF
13 . TRBJ2-2 TRBV29-1 TGCAGCGTAAAGACTGAGATGCCCGGGGAGCTGTTTTTT CSVKTEMPGELFF
18 TRBD2 TRBJ2-5 TRBV7-6 TGTGCCAGCAGCTTAGCGGCACGGACTAGCGGGATACAAGAGACCCAGTACTTC CASSLAARTSGIQETQYF
18 TRBD2 TRBJ2-1 TRBV7-6 TGTGCCAGCAGCTTAAGTTCTAGCGGGAGGGCCGTAGTAAATGAGCAGTTCTTC CASSLSSSGRAVVNEQFF
15 . TRBJ1-5 TRBV5-1 TGCGCCAGCAGCTTGGAGGGAGGGAGCAATCAGCCCCAGCATTTT CASSLEGGSNQPQHF